Below are 2 T cell receptor beta chains sequenced from a single sample in a study of persistence of HIV-infected CD4 T cells (dated by TCRdb to 2018 to 2020). The immunoSEQ hsTCRB assay version 4 in survey mode was used to sequence TCRbeta repertoires from genomic DNA. In TCRdb, the immuneACCESS table is reduced to in-frame sequences with V and J assigned. These tables do not hold every clone; where another copy was compared, an unresolved V gene accounts for under half, and the others remain unexplained. The sample table contains around 30,000 clones; only one count was recorded for roughly 80% of them. The ten largest clones add up to under 20% of the sample. Their antigens are not known. The treatment or condition label on this specimen signifies: suppressive antiretroviral therapy. A pool of overlapping HIV-1 Gag 15-mer peptides, at roughly 1 ug per peptide per mL, was used to stimulate the cells. Nonresponding CD40L-negative CD69-negative CD45RO-high memory CD4+ T cells were sorted as memory populations depleted of antigen-responding cells.

The sample in question was CD4+ T cells sorted from PBMCs after roughly 19-hour stimulation, obtained from a patient who received antiretroviral therapy. The cell subset or site label for this specimen denotes: CD40L-CD69- CD45RO-high memory CD4 T cells not responding to Gag peptides. These receptors all stem from an adult woman with HIV who was CMV-seropositive.

The chain recombines TRBV28 with TRBJ2-7; D not resolved. Germline-derived CDR1 and CDR2 are MDHEN and SYDVKM. The CDR3 sequence is 11 residues long. Trimming cost V 3 bases and J 6 bases, with 6 bases left between them. The CDR3 nucleotides read TGTGCCAGCAGTTTCAGGAGCGAGCAGTACTTC. It translates to CASSFRSEQYF.

The DNA of the CDR3 is TGCGCCAGCAGTGAGGAGAATACGCAGTATTTT. It specifies CASSEENTQYF. The chain recombines TRBV10-2 with TRBJ2-3, with D uncertain. The V end was cut by 2 bases, the J end by 7 bases, with 4 bases between. The CDR3 has 11 residues. Germline V gene sequence: CDR1 WSHSY, CDR2 SAAADI.